This T cell receptor beta chain derives from a study of T cell repertoires in cytomegalovirus infection. Whole-study context: As its CMV epitopes, the study selected recently identified HLA-C-restricted and well-studied HLA-B-restricted targets. Signatures in public TCR beta sequences pointed to both CMV infection and matching HLA type.

Study-level results: Ex vivo responses were dominated by HLA-C-restricted CMV-specific TCR beta clonotypes.

The CDR3 consists of 13 residues. Germline CDR1 reads MNHEY; CDR2 reads SVGEGT. V shed 6 bases and J shed 5 bases, with 11 bases lying between them. Concerning this clonotype itself: The antigen is not known.

TCRdb passed the reads through MiXCR, listing each CDR3 protein once. The sample holds 700,000 to 950,000 distinct CDR3 sequences, 30% to 35% seen once. This chain connects TRBV6-2 or TRBV6-3 to TRBJ2-1; tentatively, D is TRBD2 (5 bases). The origin of this receptor is a human donor in good health (CMV status not recorded). Some clones in this sample may be carry-over from other donors' samples. Sample: cultured CD8+ T cells from PBMCs, taken from culture after CMV antigen stimulation. The CDR3 reads CASRRRMHNEQFF. The CDR3 DNA reads TGTGCCAGCAGAAGGAGGATGCACAATGAGCAGTTCTTC.